The 12 T cell receptor beta chains given below trace back to one sample, sequenced in a study of breast tumors, draining lymph nodes, adjacent tissues. In TCRdb, the multiplex PCR reads were re-called with MiXCR into one record per CDR3 protein. In the table there are about 180,000 distinct CDR3 sequences, 30% to 35% of which are singletons. Axillary draining lymph nodes of breast cancer patients supplied the node samples. Sequencing was carried out using axillary lymph node tissue. All receptors come from a female donor with breast cancer. Some clones in this sample may be carry-over from other donors' samples.

The genes are TRBV6-2 or TRBV6-3 and TRBJ1-2, with D possibly being TRBD1 (6 bases). The V gene's germline CDR1 is MNHEY and CDR2 SVGEGT. Trimming stripped 5 bases from V and 5 bases from J, with 15 bases between. The CDR3 length is 14 residues. The CDR3 loop is CASSRLQGKYGYTF. CDR3 nucleotide sequence: TGTGCCAGCAGTCGCCTACAGGGAAAATATGGCTACACCTTC.

This clonotype has a count of ten or more. The chain has TRBV7-2 and TRBJ1-6, with D unclear. The CDR3 runs 14 residues. The V end was cut by 5 bases, the J end by 6 bases, with 11 bases between. Germline CDR1 SGHTA, CDR2 FQGNSA. The CDR3 region is CASSVFSSNSPLHF. CDR3 bases: TGTGCCAGCAGCGTATTCTCGTCTAATTCACCCCTCCACTTT.

The chain joins TRBV6-2 or TRBV6-3 to TRBJ2-4; no definite D call. The V gene's germline CDR1 is MNHEY and CDR2 SVGEGT. This CDR3 has 15 residues. V lost 4 bases and J lost 3, with 13 bases in between. DNA of the CDR3: TGTGCCAGCAGTTTCACTCTCATGGGCAAAAACATTCAGTACTTC. As protein: CASSFTLMGKNIQYF.

This chain uses TRBV7-2 with TRBJ2-6; 8 nucleotides agree with TRBD1. The CDR3 has 18 residues. The germline CDR1 and CDR2 sequences are SGHTA and FQGNSA. J gave up 0 bases and V 3 bases, and 7 bases lay outside the gene matches. In nucleotides, the CDR3 is TGTGCCAGCAGCTTGGAGACAGGGGTGAACTCTGGGGCCAACGTCCTGACTTTC. It is translated as CASSLETGVNSGANVLTF.

The chain recombines TRBV6-6 with TRBJ2-5; D gene unclear. CDR3 length equals 11 residues. V was trimmed by 5 bases and J by 10 bases, leaving 11 bases between them. Germline V gene sequence: CDR1 MNHNY, CDR2 SVGAGI (reference sequence). CDR3 amino acids: CASSHRSHQYF. The CDR3 nucleotides read TGTGCCAGCAGTCACCGCTCCCACCAGTACTTC.

This clonotype showed up many times. This chain joins TRBV3-1 and TRBJ2-2; D is possibly TRBD2 (6 bases). The CDR3 has 16 amino acids. The germline CDR1 and CDR2 sequences are LGHDT and YNNKEL (reference sequence). Trimming removed 3 bases at V and 0 bases at J, with 11 bases between. CDR3 loop: CASSQGTGANTGELFF. CDR3 DNA: TGTGCCAGCAGCCAGGGGACTGGAGCGAACACCGGGGAGCTGTTTTTT.

The table lists this clonotype with many counts. The V gene is TRBV6-5, the J gene TRBJ2-5, with D unclear. CDR3 length: 11 amino acids. Trimming shortened V by 0 bases and J by 5 bases, and 1 base separated the two germline ends. Per germline, CDR1 MNHEY and CDR2 SVGAGI. The CDR3 sequence: CASSYSETQYF. For the CDR3, the DNA is TGTGCCAGCAGTTACTCTGAGACCCAGTACTTC.

This clonotype was counted at least ten times. The V and J genes are TRBV29-1 and TRBJ2-7; D remains ambiguous. CDR3 size: 12 residues. Per germline, CDR1 SQVTM and CDR2 ANQGSEA. The germline V and J ends were trimmed by 5 bases and 3 bases, with 11 bases remaining between them. CDR3 residues: CSVRVDSYEQYF. The CDR3 DNA sequence: TGCAGCGTTCGGGTAGATAGCTACGAGCAGTACTTC.

This clonotype was detected once. The chain uses TRBV20-1 and TRBJ2-3, with 12 bases that match TRBD2. The CDR3 runs to 17 residues. CDR1 and CDR2 (germline): DFQATT, SNEGSKA (reference sequence). V dropped 0 bases and J dropped 6; count of bases not matched to a gene: 10. The CDR3 region has the DNA TGCAGTGCTAGAGAAGCCGTACTAGCGGGAGGACCGGATACGCAGTATTTT. This sequence encodes CSAREAVLAGGPDTQYF.

As for this clonotype: A much larger clone lies one base from this, so it may be a read error. The genes are TRBV5-4 and TRBJ2-3; D is undetermined. Near its end, the DNA agrees better with TRBJ1-5, so the J call may be wrong. Germline V gene sequence: CDR1 SGHNT, CDR2 YYREEE (reference sequence). This CDR3 has 16 amino acids. CDR3 nucleotides: TGTGCCAGCAGCTTCGACCCTAGCCGGTACACAGATACGCAGCATTTT. This encodes CASSFDPSRYTDTQHF.

This clonotype has at least ten counts. J is TRBJ2-2 and V is TRBV6-5; D not resolved. Trimming took 5 bases from V and 4 from J, leaving 11 bases between them. The CDR3 runs to 14 residues. Germline values: CDR1 MNHEY, CDR2 SVGAGI. For the CDR3, the DNA is TGTGCCAGCAGTGCTATCTCTAGCACCGGGGAGCTGTTTTTT. The encoded protein is CASSAISSTGELFF.

This clonotype appeared many times. The chain links TRBV19 to TRBJ1-3; 8 nucleotides match TRBD1. Germline V CDR1 and CDR2: LNHDA, SQIVND (reference sequence). The CDR3 has 15 residues. The junction had 12 bases not matched to a gene; V was cut back by 6 bases and J by 8 bases. The CDR3 region has the DNA TGTGCCAGTAGCCGCCAGGGGGCATTCGCCGACACCATATATTTT. Translated: CASSRQGAFADTIYF.